This T cell receptor beta chain was sequenced during a study of blood T cell repertoires in COVID-19. Authors' data handling: The authors estimated nucleated cell counts from reference gene primer amplification. TCRdb's table, derived via immunoSEQ multiplex PCR, lists solely in-frame clones and lacks some. V and J calls and clone size are as listed in that table; D and trimming were resolved from the DNA. The sample has 250,000 to 350,000 clones; roughly 88% are singletons. V was clipped by 7 bases and J by 3 bases; unmatched bases: 10. The CDR3 spans 15 residues. Germline values: CDR1 SQVTM, CDR2 ANQGSEA.

Sequencing used peripheral blood. J is TRBJ2-1 and V is TRBV29-1; TRBD1 matches at 9 bases. This TCR was sampled from a young woman with active or convalescent COVID-19. The CDR3 is CSADGTGQIYNEQFF. For the CDR3, the DNA is TGCAGCGCAGACGGGACAGGGCAAATCTACAATGAGCAGTTCTTC.